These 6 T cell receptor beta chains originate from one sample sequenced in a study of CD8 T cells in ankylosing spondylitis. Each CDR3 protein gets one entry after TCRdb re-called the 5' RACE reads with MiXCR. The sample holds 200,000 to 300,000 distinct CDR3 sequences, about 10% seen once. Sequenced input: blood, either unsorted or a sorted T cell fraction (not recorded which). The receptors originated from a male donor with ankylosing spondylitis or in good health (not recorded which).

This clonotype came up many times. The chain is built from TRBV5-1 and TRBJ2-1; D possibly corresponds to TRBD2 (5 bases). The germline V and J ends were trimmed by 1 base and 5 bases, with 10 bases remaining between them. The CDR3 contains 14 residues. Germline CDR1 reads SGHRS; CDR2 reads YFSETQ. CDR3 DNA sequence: TGCGCCAGCAGCTTGAGCGGCATCGACAATGAGCAGTTCTTC. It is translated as CASSLSGIDNEQFF.

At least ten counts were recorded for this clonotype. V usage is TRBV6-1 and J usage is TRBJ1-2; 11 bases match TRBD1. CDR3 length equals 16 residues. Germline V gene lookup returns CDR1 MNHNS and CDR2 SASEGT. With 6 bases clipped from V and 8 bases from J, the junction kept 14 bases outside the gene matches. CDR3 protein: CASSSGTGGDSYGYTF. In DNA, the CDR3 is TGTGCCAGCAGCTCCGGGACAGGGGGTGACTCTTACGGCTACACCTTC.

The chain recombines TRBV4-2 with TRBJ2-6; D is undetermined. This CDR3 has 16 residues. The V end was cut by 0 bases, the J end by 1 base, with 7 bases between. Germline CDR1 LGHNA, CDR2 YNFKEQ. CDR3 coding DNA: TGTGCCAGCAGCCAAGATTCAGCTTCTGGGGCCAACGTCCTGACTTTC. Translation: CASSQDSASGANVLTF.

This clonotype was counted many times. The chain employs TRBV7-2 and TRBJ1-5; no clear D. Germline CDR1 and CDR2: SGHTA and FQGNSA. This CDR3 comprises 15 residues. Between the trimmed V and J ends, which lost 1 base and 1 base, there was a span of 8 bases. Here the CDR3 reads CASSLGPRSNQPQHF. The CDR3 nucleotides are TGTGCCAGCAGCTTAGGACCCCGGAGCAATCAGCCCCAGCATTTT.

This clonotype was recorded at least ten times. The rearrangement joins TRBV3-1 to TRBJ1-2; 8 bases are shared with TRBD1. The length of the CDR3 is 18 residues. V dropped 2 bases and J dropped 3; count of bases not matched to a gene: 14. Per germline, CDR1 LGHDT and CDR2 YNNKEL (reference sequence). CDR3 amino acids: CASSQRKGGRQGHYGYTF. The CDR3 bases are TGTGCCAGCAGCCAAAGAAAGGGAGGGAGACAGGGGCACTATGGCTACACCTTC. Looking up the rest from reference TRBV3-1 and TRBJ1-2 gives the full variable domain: DTAVSQTPKYLVTQMGNDKSIKCEQNLGHDTMYWYKQDSKKFLKIMFSYNNKELIINETVPNRFSPKSPDKAHLNLHINSLELGDSAVYFCASSQRKGGRQGHYGYTFGSGTRLTVV.

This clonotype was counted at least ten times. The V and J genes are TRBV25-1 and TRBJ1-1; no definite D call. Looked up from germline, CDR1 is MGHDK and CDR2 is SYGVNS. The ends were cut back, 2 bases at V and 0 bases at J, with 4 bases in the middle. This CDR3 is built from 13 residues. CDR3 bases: TGTGCCAGCAGTGAAATGTTGAACACTGAAGCTTTCTTT. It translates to CASSEMLNTEAFF.